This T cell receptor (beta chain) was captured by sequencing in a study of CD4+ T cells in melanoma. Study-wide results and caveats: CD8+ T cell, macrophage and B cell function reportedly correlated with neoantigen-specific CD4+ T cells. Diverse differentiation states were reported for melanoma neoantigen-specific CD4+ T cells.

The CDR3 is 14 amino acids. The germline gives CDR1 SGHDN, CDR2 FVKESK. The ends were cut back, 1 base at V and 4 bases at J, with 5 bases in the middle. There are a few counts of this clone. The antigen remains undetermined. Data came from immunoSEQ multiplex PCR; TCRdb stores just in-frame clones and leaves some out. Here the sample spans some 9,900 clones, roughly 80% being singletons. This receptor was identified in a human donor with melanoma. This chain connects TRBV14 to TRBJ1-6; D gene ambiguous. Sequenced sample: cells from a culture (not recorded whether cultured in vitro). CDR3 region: CASSQGQYNSPLHF. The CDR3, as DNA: TGTGCCAGCAGCCAAGGGCAGTATAATTCACCCCTCCACTTT.